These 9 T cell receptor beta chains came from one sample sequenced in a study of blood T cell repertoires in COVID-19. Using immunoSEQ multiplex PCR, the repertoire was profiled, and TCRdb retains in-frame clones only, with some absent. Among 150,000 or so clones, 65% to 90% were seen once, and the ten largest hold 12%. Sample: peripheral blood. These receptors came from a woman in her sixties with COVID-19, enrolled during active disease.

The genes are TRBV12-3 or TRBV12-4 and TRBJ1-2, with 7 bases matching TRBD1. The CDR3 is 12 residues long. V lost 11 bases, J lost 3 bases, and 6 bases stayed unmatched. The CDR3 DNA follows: TGTGCCGTACAGGGGATGGACTATGGCTACACCTTC. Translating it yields CAVQGMDYGYTF.

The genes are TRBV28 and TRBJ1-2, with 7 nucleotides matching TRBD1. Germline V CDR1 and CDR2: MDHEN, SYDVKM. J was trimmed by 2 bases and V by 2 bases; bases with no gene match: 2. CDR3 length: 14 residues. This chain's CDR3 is CASSLGDRNYGYTF. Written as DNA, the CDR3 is TGTGCCAGCAGTTTAGGGGACAGAAACTATGGCTACACCTTC.

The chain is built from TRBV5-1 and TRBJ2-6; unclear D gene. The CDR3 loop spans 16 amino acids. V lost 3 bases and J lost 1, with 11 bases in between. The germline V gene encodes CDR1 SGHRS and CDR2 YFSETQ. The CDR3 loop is CASSSLTLSGANVLTF. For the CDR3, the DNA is TGCGCCAGCAGCTCGCTAACGTTATCTGGGGCCAACGTCCTGACTTTC.

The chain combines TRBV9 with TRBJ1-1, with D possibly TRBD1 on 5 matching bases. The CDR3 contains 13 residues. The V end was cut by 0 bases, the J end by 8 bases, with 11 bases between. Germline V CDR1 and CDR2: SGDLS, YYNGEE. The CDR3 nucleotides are TGTGCCAGCAGCGTAGCGGGCCCAGGGGAAGCTTTCTTT. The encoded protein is CASSVAGPGEAFF.

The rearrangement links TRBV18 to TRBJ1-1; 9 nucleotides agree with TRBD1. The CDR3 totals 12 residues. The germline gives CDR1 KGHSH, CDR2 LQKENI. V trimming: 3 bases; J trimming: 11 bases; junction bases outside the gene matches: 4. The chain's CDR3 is CASSPSDRGAFF. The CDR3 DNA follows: TGTGCCAGCTCACCTTCCGACAGGGGGGCTTTCTTT.

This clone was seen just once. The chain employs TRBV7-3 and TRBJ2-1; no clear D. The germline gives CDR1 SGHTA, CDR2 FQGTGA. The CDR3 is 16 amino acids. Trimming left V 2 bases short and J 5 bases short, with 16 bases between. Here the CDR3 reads CASSLVRIPRDNEQFF. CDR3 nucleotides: TGTGCCAGCAGCTTAGTGCGAATACCTCGGGACAATGAGCAGTTCTTC.

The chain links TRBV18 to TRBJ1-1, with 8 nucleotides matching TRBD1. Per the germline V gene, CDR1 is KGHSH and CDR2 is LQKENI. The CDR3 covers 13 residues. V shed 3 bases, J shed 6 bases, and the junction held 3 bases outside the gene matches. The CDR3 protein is CASSPKQGAEAFF. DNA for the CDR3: TGTGCCAGCTCACCCAAACAGGGGGCTGAAGCTTTCTTT.

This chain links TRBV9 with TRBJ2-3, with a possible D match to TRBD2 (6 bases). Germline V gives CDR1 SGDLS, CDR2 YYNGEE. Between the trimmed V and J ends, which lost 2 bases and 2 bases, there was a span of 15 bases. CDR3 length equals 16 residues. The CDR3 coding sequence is TGTGCCAGCAGCGTGCGGGACGCTCTTTCCACAGATACGCAGTATTTT. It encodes CASSVRDALSTDTQYF.

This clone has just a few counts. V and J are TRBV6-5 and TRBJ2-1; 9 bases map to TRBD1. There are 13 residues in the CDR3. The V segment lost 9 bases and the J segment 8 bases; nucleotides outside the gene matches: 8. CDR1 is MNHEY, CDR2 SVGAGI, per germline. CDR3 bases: TGTGCCAGTCGAGGGACAGGGTATGATGAGCAGTTCTTC. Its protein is CASRGTGYDEQFF.